The rows below give T cell receptor beta chains drawn from one sample of a study of T cells in Graves' hyperthyroidism and ophthalmopathy. Via MiXCR, TCRdb re-called the multiplex PCR reads, giving one row per CDR3 protein. The sample lists fewer than 750,000 distinct CDR3 sequences, about 14% occurring once. Sample: blood. The receptors shown here come from a woman in her 40s with Graves' ophthalmopathy. CDR3s include the opening cysteine and the closing phenylalanine or tryptophan. D genes are given only for firm matches. Where a row states a size, it is once, few, many or the class of an expanded clone; other rows omit it.

clone size	V gene	D gene	J gene	CDR3 protein	CDR3 DNA
many	TRBV6-1	NA	TRBJ2-7	CASKSYSGEQYF	TGTGCCAGCAAGTCCTATTCGGGCGAGCAGTACTTC
NA	TRBV2	NA	TRBJ2-7	CASSESSAGGYEQYF	TGTGCCAGCAGTGAATCCTCCGCCGGGGGCTACGAGCAGTACTTC
many	TRBV28	TRBD1	TRBJ1-2	CASSLPQGDYGYTF	TGTGCCAGCAGTTTACCTCAGGGGGACTATGGCTACACCTTC
few	TRBV6-1	NA	TRBJ1-6	CASTGRSYNSPLHF	TGTGCCAGCACCGGGAGATCCTATAATTCACCCCTCCACTTT
many	TRBV10-2	TRBD2	TRBJ2-7	CASRPAGVTYEQYF	TGCGCCAGCAGGCCAGCGGGAGTAACCTACGAGCAGTACTTC
many	TRBV25-1	NA	TRBJ2-5	CASSELAVPRQETQYF	TGTGCCAGCAGTGAATTGGCCGTACCGAGGCAAGAGACCCAGTACTTC
many	TRBV28	TRBD2	TRBJ2-6	CASGLAGTFGANVLTF	TGTGCCAGCGGTCTAGCGGGAACATTTGGGGCCAACGTCCTGACTTTC
NA	TRBV5-1	TRBD1	TRBJ2-4	CASSPPRTGGTKNIQYF	TGCGCCAGCAGCCCACCAAGGACAGGGGGGACCAAAAACATTCAGTACTTC
many	TRBV12-3/TRBV12-4	NA	TRBJ1-3	CASRRAAGTPNSGNTIYF	TGTGCCAGCAGACGAGCAGCGGGAACTCCAAACTCTGGAAACACCATATATTTT
many	TRBV15	TRBD1	TRBJ2-7	CATSSRTGSEQYF	TGTGCCACCAGCTCACGGACAGGGAGCGAGCAGTACTTC
NA	TRBV4-1	NA	TRBJ1-1	CASSLEDSFLNTEAFF	TGCGCCAGCAGCCTAGAGGACAGTTTCCTGAACACTGAAGCTTTCTTT
many	TRBV30	TRBD1	TRBJ1-2	CATQQGARDGYTF	TGTGCCACCCAACAGGGGGCGCGAGATGGCTACACCTTC
NA	TRBV12-3/TRBV12-4	TRBD1	TRBJ1-5	CASTGQGADQPQHF	TGTGCCAGCACCGGACAGGGAGCAGATCAGCCCCAGCATTTT
many	TRBV7-2	TRBD1	TRBJ1-2	CASSAVGTGTYGYTF	TGTGCCAGCAGCGCCGTAGGGACAGGGACCTATGGCTACACCTTC
NA	TRBV25-1	TRBD1	TRBJ2-2	CASSELGQAAGELFF	TGTGCCAGCAGTGAATTGGGACAGGCGGCCGGGGAGCTGTTTTTT
many	TRBV10-3	TRBD1	TRBJ1-2	CAIRPGQAEGAYGYTF	TGTGCCATCAGACCGGGACAAGCTGAGGGGGCCTATGGCTACACCTTC
many	TRBV5-1	NA	TRBJ1-1	CASSPLANTEAFF	TGCGCCAGCAGCCCCCTCGCGAACACTGAAGCTTTCTTT
few	TRBV5-1	TRBD1	TRBJ2-5	CASSFGQVVETQYF	TGCGCCAGCAGCTTCGGACAGGTGGTTGAGACCCAGTACTTC
few	TRBV6-1	NA	TRBJ2-7	CASSPDRGKGYF	TGTGCCAGCAGCCCCGACCGGGGAAAAGGGTACTTC
many	TRBV7-2	TRBD1	TRBJ1-1	CASSPMTGEWAEAFF	TGTGCCAGCAGCCCTATGACAGGGGAGTGGGCTGAAGCTTTCTTT
many	TRBV28	NA	TRBJ2-5	CASSPSTGLAETQYF	TGTGCCAGCAGCCCCTCAACAGGGCTAGCGGAGACCCAGTACTTC
few	TRBV7-3	TRBD2	TRBJ2-3	CASSLSSGRTLSTDTQYF	TGTGCCAGCAGCTTAAGTAGCGGGAGGACCCTCAGCACAGATACGCAGTATTTT
many	TRBV7-7	NA	TRBJ2-5	CASSLWQLETQYF	TGTGCTAGCAGCTTATGGCAGTTAGAGACCCAGTACTTC
many	TRBV7-8	NA	TRBJ2-7	CASSLPRDEQYF	TGTGCCAGCAGCTTACCCCGGGACGAGCAGTACTTC
many	TRBV28	TRBD1	TRBJ2-2	CASTRTGNGELFF	TGTGCCAGCACCAGGACAGGGAACGGGGAGCTGTTTTTT
NA	TRBV30	NA	TRBJ2-2	CAWSVEAPPFEAGELFF	TGTGCCTGGAGTGTAGAAGCCCCCCCCTTCGAGGCCGGGGAGCTGTTTTTT
many	TRBV30	NA	TRBJ1-1	CAWSVTQAFF	TGTGCCTGGAGTGTAACCCAAGCTTTCTTT
many	TRBV20-1	TRBD1	TRBJ1-1	CRPGQGNTEAFF	TGCAGGCCGGGACAGGGGAACACTGAAGCTTTCTTT
NA	TRBV30	NA	TRBJ1-2	CAWIGSWAFGYTF	TGTGCCTGGATTGGGTCGTGGGCATTTGGCTACACCTTC
NA	TRBV13	TRBD1	TRBJ1-5	CASSSSGQNSNQPQHF	TGTGCCAGCAGCTCGTCGGGACAGAATAGCAATCAGCCCCAGCATTTT
many	TRBV29-1	NA	TRBJ2-7	CSVVRDTNYEQYF	TGCAGCGTTGTTAGGGACACCAACTACGAGCAGTACTTC
few	TRBV7-2	NA	TRBJ2-7	CASSLVTDTYEQYF	TGTGCCAGCAGCTTAGTGACGGACACCTACGAGCAGTACTTC
many	TRBV30	NA	TRBJ1-1	CAWNLNTEAFF	TGTGCCTGGAATCTTAACACTGAAGCTTTCTTT
many	TRBV20-1	NA	TRBJ1-1	CSARRGPGNTEAFF	TGCAGTGCTAGACGGGGACCCGGGAACACTGAAGCTTTCTTT
NA	TRBV28	NA	TRBJ1-2	CASSQPSWGRYTF	TGTGCCAGCAGCCAACCCTCATGGGGCCGCTACACCTTC
many	TRBV12-3/TRBV12-4	NA	TRBJ1-1	CASSLWEEDTEAFF	TGTGCCAGCAGTTTATGGGAAGAGGACACTGAAGCTTTCTTT
few	TRBV20-1	NA	TRBJ2-4	CSARQDYVKNIQYF	TGCAGTGCCCGACAGGATTACGTCAAAAACATTCAGTACTTC
few	TRBV28	TRBD2	TRBJ2-5	CASSGIAGVTGVFDQSQYF	TGTGCCAGCAGTGGAATAGCGGGAGTAACGGGGGTTTTCGATCAGTCCCAGTACTTC
many	TRBV30	NA	TRBJ2-5	CAWSVSAQETQYF	TGTGCCTGGAGTGTGTCAGCCCAAGAGACCCAGTACTTC
NA	TRBV11-2	TRBD2	TRBJ2-3	CASRIHGRGGDTQYF	TGTGCCAGCAGAATCCACGGGAGGGGAGGAGATACGCAGTATTTT
NA	TRBV28	NA	TRBJ1-1	CASSKRTVREAFF	TGTGCCAGCAGTAAGCGGACAGTTCGCGAAGCTTTCTTT
many	TRBV20-1	NA	TRBJ2-7	CSASTSSYEQYF	TGCAGTGCTTCGACTAGCTCCTACGAGCAGTACTTC
many	TRBV27	NA	TRBJ2-7	CASWVGSGSYEQYF	TGTGCCAGCTGGGTGGGGAGCGGATCCTACGAGCAGTACTTC
NA	TRBV7-9	NA	TRBJ2-4	CASSLDIAGRNIQYF	TGTGCCAGCAGCTTAGATATCGCGGGGAGGAACATTCAGTACTTC
many	TRBV28	TRBD2	TRBJ2-5	CASSLRGAYQETQYF	TGTGCCAGCAGTTTGCGGGGGGCGTACCAAGAGACCCAGTACTTC
many	TRBV12-3/TRBV12-4	NA	TRBJ2-2	CASSPTGYGELFF	TGTGCCAGCAGCCCCACGGGGTACGGGGAGCTGTTTTTT
many	TRBV7-2	TRBD1	TRBJ1-3	CASRPTGAGNTIYF	TGTGCCAGCAGGCCGACAGGGGCTGGAAACACCATATATTTT
NA	TRBV5-1	NA	TRBJ2-2	CASSLERPSTGELFF	TGCGCCAGCAGCCTCGAGCGCCCTTCCACCGGGGAGCTGTTTTTT
many	TRBV14	TRBD1	TRBJ2-7	CASSQVGGTGTYEQYF	TGTGCCAGCAGCCAAGTAGGCGGGACAGGCACCTACGAGCAGTACTTC
many	TRBV28	TRBD2	TRBJ2-7	CASSSIPGSAGYEQYF	TGTGCCAGCAGTTCCATTCCGGGCTCAGCGGGGTACGAGCAGTACTTC
many	TRBV28	NA	TRBJ2-4	CASSLPGSIQYF	TGTGCCAGCAGTTTGCCAGGGAGCATTCAGTACTTC
few	TRBV11-2	NA	TRBJ2-2	CASSLVGGYNTGELFF	TGTGCCAGCAGCTTAGTAGGGGGTTACAACACCGGGGAGCTGTTTTTT
many	TRBV9	NA	TRBJ2-7	CASSPWRDQEEQYF	TGTGCCAGCAGCCCGTGGAGGGATCAAGAAGAGCAGTACTTC
many	TRBV20-1	NA	TRBJ1-1	CSARVNRATEAFF	TGCAGTGCTAGAGTCAACAGAGCCACTGAAGCTTTCTTT
few	TRBV7-9	NA	TRBJ2-7	CASISNRTYEQYF	TGTGCCAGCATCTCCAACCGAACCTACGAGCAGTACTTC
NA	TRBV28	TRBD1	TRBJ2-2	CASTRQGFTGELFF	TGTGCCAGCACCAGACAGGGATTCACCGGGGAGCTGTTTTTT